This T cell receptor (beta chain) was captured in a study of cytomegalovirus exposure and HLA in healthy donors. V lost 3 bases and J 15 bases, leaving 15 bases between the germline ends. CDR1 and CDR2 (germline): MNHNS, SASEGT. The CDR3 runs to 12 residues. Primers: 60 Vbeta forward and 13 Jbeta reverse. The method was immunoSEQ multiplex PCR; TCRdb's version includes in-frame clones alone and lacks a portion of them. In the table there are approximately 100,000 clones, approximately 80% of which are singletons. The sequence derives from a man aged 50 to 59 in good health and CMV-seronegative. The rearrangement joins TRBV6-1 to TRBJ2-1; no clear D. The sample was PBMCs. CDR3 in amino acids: CASSEVSALGFF. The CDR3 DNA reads TGTGCCAGCAGTGAGGTTTCGGCTCTAGGGTTCTTC.